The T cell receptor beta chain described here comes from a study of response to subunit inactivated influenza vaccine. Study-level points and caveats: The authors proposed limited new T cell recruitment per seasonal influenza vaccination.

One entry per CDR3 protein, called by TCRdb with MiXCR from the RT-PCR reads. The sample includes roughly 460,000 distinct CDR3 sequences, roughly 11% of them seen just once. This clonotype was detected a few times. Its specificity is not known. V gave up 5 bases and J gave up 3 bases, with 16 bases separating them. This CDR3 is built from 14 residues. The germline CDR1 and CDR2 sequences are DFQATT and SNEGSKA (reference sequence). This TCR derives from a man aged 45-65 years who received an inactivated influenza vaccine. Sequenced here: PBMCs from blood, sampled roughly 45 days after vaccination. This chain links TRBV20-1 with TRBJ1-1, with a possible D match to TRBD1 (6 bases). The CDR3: CSALRGGHDTEAFF. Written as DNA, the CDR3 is TGCAGTGCTCTAAGGGGGGGGCACGACACTGAAGCTTTCTTT.